The clone carrying this T cell receptor beta chain was seen ten or more times. Its antigen is not identified. CDR1 SGDLS and CDR2 YYNGEE come from the germline V gene. The V end lost 0 bases, the J end lost 1 base, and 12 bases lay between the germline ends. The CDR3 totals 16 residues. Unique molecular identifiers were linked by the library to individual cDNA molecules. TCRdb itself ran the RACE reads through MiXCR, one entry per CDR3 protein. The sample records 65,000 to 95,000 distinct CDR3 sequences, around 7% being singletons. This specimen belongs to a study of human T cells and chemical hapten exposure. At the level of the study: Patches that contained 0.01% DPC were applied to the upper back and read at 6 days. Small pooled library volume differences chiefly drove per-sample TCR yield variation. The study, taken as a whole, reports: Relative to control repertoires, expanded TCRs gave rise to significantly more large CDR3 similarity clusters.

Stated time point: patch test 2, 6 weeks after DPC sensitization. As to treatment: therapeutic diphenylcyclopropenone sensitization with weekly scalp DPC. The input for sequencing was whole blood, taken in connection with sensitization to the hapten diphenylcyclopropenone (DPC). This sequence joins TRBV9 and TRBJ2-3, with a possible D match to TRBD2 (7 bases). The sequence was obtained from a woman aged 25 to 39 with alopecia areata. Some clones in this sample may be carry-over from other donors' samples. CDR3 in DNA: TGTGCCAGCAGCGTAGAGGGGGGGGCCGGCACAGATACGCAGTATTTT. Amino acids: CASSVEGGAGTDTQYF.